Described below is a single T cell receptor (beta chain) sequence and its context. The data derive from a study of lymphopenia after photon versus proton radiotherapy. Here immunoSEQ multiplex PCR was the method, and the copy in TCRdb shows in-frame clones only, minus some. The sample consists of fewer than 30,000 clones, less than 90% of them appearing once. This CDR3 has 14 amino acids. Trimming stripped 0 bases from V and 8 bases from J, with 11 bases between. CDR1 is LGHNA and CDR2 is YSLEER in the germline V gene. This receptor was taken from a woman aged 45-65 years with pancreatic cancer. The sequences come from peripheral blood, collected from a patient treated with photon-based radiotherapy. The V and J genes are TRBV4-3 and TRBJ2-1, with D uncertain. As DNA, the CDR3 is TGCGCCAGCAGCCAAGATGTAGGAAACGATGAGCAGTTCTTC. It encodes CASSQDVGNDEQFF.